These T cell receptor beta chains were read from a single sample in a study of CD4 and CD8 cells across lung adenocarcinoma regions. TCRdb analysed the PCR reads with MiXCR anew, one entry per CDR3 protein. The sample contains 25,000 or so distinct CDR3 sequences, more than 45% of which appear only once. Sequenced: CD4+ T cells from the center of a lung tumor. The receptor source for this set is a male donor with lung adenocarcinoma. The CD4 and CD8 labels of this study may be unreliable. CDR3s leave out the opening cysteine and the closing phenylalanine or tryptophan. Size is omitted from some rows. Given values are once, few, many or a class for expanded clones.

-,-,TRBV10-1,ASTDRLGETQY
TRBJ2-5,few,TRBV6-1,ASSEMGTGGYETQY
TRBJ2-2,-,TRBV7-2,ASSLRSGSSGELF
TRBJ2-3,-,TRBV10-3,VISLQAVITGAQY
TRBJ2-1,-,TRBV11-2,ASSFSGSANEQF
TRBJ2-4,-,TRBV6-1,ASIGLTTKNTQY
TRBJ2-1,medium-sized,TRBV6-5,ASSRLGSNNEQF
TRBJ1-1,many,TRBV6-1,ASRQGGTEAF
TRBJ2-7,-,TRBV6-2/TRBV6-3,ASSPQGYEQY
TRBJ1-2,few,TRBV10-2,ASSVREVDGYT
TRBJ1-6,few,TRBV6-1,ASRPGTGAKPLH
TRBJ2-1,medium-sized,TRBV6-6,ASSYSQGAGEQF
TRBJ2-4,once,TRBV27,ASSVAGTALKNTQY
TRBJ2-5,-,TRBV6-1,ASKRLAGYQETQY
TRBJ2-7,few,TRBV6-1,ASSPGQGAQTEQY
TRBJ1-2,many,TRBV4-1,ASSRTGTEKYGYT
TRBJ2-7,medium-sized,TRBV6-5,ASSYAGDSSYEQY
TRBJ2-2,few,TRBV20-1,SARPSATGELF
TRBJ2-5,-,TRBV10-1,ASGGRGGGSQETQY
TRBJ2-3,few,TRBV11-2,ASSLGPGGDTQY
TRBJ2-3,-,TRBV10-1,ARGVAATDTQY
TRBJ2-1,once,TRBV25-1,ASSEFKGGCSNEQY
TRBJ2-7,-,TRBV3-1,ASSRSYEQY
TRBJ2-7,-,TRBV6-1,ASSGGTGGMRSQY
TRBJ2-3,few,TRBV28,ASSPGLAGWADTQY
TRBJ1-2,-,TRBV6-5,ASSYGGNYGAS